This T cell receptor beta chain stems from a study of blood T cell repertoires in COVID-19. After removal of 2 bases from V and 3 bases from J, the junction contained 7 bases not matched to a gene. This CDR3 has 16 residues. Per germline, CDR1 GTSNPN and CDR2 SVGIG (reference sequence). Only in-frame clones appear in the TCRdb table, and some are missing; sequencing was by immunoSEQ multiplex PCR. The repertoire holds nearly 400,000 clones, with 89% as singletons. This chain joins TRBV30 and TRBJ2-7; the match to TRBD2 covers 13 bases. The sequence was collected from a woman aged 30 to 39 who had recovered from COVID-19. Sequencing was done on a sample of PBMCs or T cells enriched from blood (not recorded which). The CDR3 coding sequence is TGTGCCTGGAGTACCCCGCGGACTAGCGGGAGCTACGAGCAGTACTTC. Protein sequence: CAWSTPRTSGSYEQYF.